This entry lists 23 T cell receptor beta chains sequenced from one sample in a study of blood T cell repertoires in COVID-19. Sequenced by immunoSEQ multiplex PCR; TCRdb stores in-frame clones only, minus some. The sample yields 130,000 or so clones, roughly 82% seen once. The specimen sequenced was peripheral blood. The receptors come from a human donor in a cohort sampled during active COVID-19.

This clone was seen only a few times. The DNA of the CDR3 is TGTGCCAGCAGCTTGAGTTTCGGAGAGACCCAGTACTTC. It codes for CASSLSFGETQYF. The chain links TRBV5-4 to TRBJ2-5, with D uncertain. This CDR3 has 13 amino acids. CDR1 is SGHNT, CDR2 YYREEE, per germline (reference sequence). The ends were cut back, 1 base at V and 4 bases at J, with 8 bases in the middle.

The chain recombines TRBV27 with TRBJ1-4, with a tentative D call TRBD1 (5 bases). This CDR3 is built from 15 residues. Trimming left V 5 bases short and J 0 bases short, with 10 bases between. Germline V lookup: CDR1 MNHEY, CDR2 SMNVEV (reference sequence). This CDR3 reads CASSLLGATNEKLFF. For the CDR3, the DNA is TGTGCCAGCAGTCTCCTAGGGGCAACTAATGAAAAACTGTTTTTT.

The CDR3 loop is CASSPGTGTINYGYTF. CDR3 DNA sequence: TGTGCCAGCAGCCCAGGGACAGGGACCATCAACTATGGCTACACCTTC. This sequence joins TRBV7-2 and TRBJ1-2, with 9 nucleotides matching TRBD1. Per the germline V gene, CDR1 is SGHTA and CDR2 is FQGNSA. The CDR3 runs 16 residues. With V trimmed by 5 bases and J by 2 bases, 9 bases remained unmatched.

This chain joins TRBV6-5 and TRBJ2-1; 8 nucleotides agree with TRBD2. Germline CDR1 reads MNHEY; CDR2 reads SVGAGI. The CDR3 has 14 amino acids. With 8 bases clipped from V and 4 bases from J, the junction kept 7 bases outside the gene matches. This CDR3 is CASRSGGPYNEQFF. The CDR3 DNA reads TGTGCCAGCCGAAGCGGGGGCCCGTACAATGAGCAGTTCTTC.

V is TRBV2 and J is TRBJ2-5, with 9 positions matching TRBD2. The CDR3 runs to 19 residues. With V trimmed by 3 bases and J by 4 bases, 18 bases remained unmatched. Germline CDR1 and CDR2: SNHLY and FYNNEI. The CDR3 nucleotides are TGTGCCAGCAGTGACGCGGGAGGGGGACTAGGGGGAAGTAGAGAGACCCAGTACTTC. As protein: CASSDAGGGLGGSRETQYF.

The chain is built from TRBV18 and TRBJ1-1; 7 positions match TRBD1. Per germline, CDR1 KGHSH and CDR2 LQKENI. The CDR3 has 14 residues. V lost 3 bases, J lost 3 bases, and 4 bases stayed unmatched. Here the CDR3 DNA reads TGTGCCAGCTCACCCGCAGGGGGAGACACTGAAGCTTTCTTT. Protein: CASSPAGGDTEAFF.

The chain combines TRBV3-1 (or the pseudogene TRBV3-2) with TRBJ2-3, with 9 bases matching TRBD2. Germline loops: CDR1 LGHDT, CDR2 YNNKEL (reference sequence). The CDR3 length is 18 residues. With 3 bases clipped from V and 3 bases from J, the junction kept 13 bases outside the gene matches. CDR3 coding DNA: TGTGCCAGCAGCCAGGAGGGGATAGCGGGGGCCAGGACAGATACGCAGTATTTT. Translation: CASSQEGIAGARTDTQYF.

This rearrangement joins TRBV5-1 to TRBJ2-7, with TRBD1 matching 8 bases. Germline CDR1 and CDR2: SGHRS and YFSETQ. The trim removed 5 bases at V and 1 base at J, leaving 2 bases unmatched. This CDR3 spans 13 amino acids. CDR3 nucleotide sequence: TGCGCCAGCAGGGGGACAGGATCCTACGAGCAGTACTTC. Its protein product is CASRGTGSYEQYF.

The rearrangement uses TRBV7-2 and TRBJ2-3; the match to TRBD2 covers 10 bases. The V gene's germline CDR1 is SGHTA and CDR2 FQGNSA. The V gene end was trimmed by 5 bases and the J gene end by 6 bases; junction bases not matched to a gene: 11. The CDR3 has 16 residues. In DNA form, the CDR3 reads TGTGCCAGCAGCCTCCGGCTAGCGGGGGCCCGGGATACGCAGTATTTT. Translated: CASSLRLAGARDTQYF.

The rearrangement links TRBV20-1 to TRBJ2-1, with TRBD2 matching 9 bases. From germline, CDR1 is DFQATT and CDR2 SNEGSKA (reference sequence). The CDR3 is made up of 15 amino acids. Germline trimming cut 3 bases from V and 7 bases from J; bases unmatched to any gene: 10. CDR3 in amino acids: CSASDPGLAGNEQFF. CDR3 nucleotide sequence: TGCAGTGCTAGTGACCCGGGACTAGCTGGTAATGAGCAGTTCTTC.

The chain links TRBV9 to TRBJ2-7; 9 nucleotides align to TRBD1. J lost 0 bases, V lost 4 bases, and 5 bases had no gene match. Germline values: CDR1 SGDLS, CDR2 YYNGEE. The CDR3 runs 15 residues. CDR3 bases: TGTGCCAGCAGCTCCGGGACAGGGCTCTCCTACGAGCAGTACTTC. It translates to CASSSGTGLSYEQYF.

The J gene is TRBJ2-1, the V gene TRBV5-1; D remains ambiguous. The V and J ends lost 0 bases and 0 bases respectively, with 7 bases between them. Germline V gene data show CDR1 as SGHRS and CDR2 as YFSETQ. This CDR3 region has 15 residues. The CDR3 DNA is TGCGCCAGCAGCTTGGCCACAAGCTCCTACAATGAGCAGTTCTTC. It translates to CASSLATSSYNEQFF.

In its sample, this clone was seen many times. V and J are TRBV12-5 and TRBJ1-6; no clear D gene. The length of the CDR3 is 16 residues. Trimming removed 4 bases at V and 6 bases at J, with 16 bases between. Germline V CDR1 and CDR2: LGHNT, FRNRAP. The CDR3 DNA sequence: TGTGCTAGTGGTTCATTCGCGTACGCCCGTAATTCACCCCTCCACTTT. Protein product: CASGSFAYARNSPLHF.

This chain joins TRBV5-3 and TRBJ2-4; 9 bases line up with TRBD2. TRBV5-3 has ORF status, its function being uncertain. V lost 4 bases and J lost 8; bases outside the gene matches: 13. The CDR3 spans 16 residues. The CDR3 loop is CARSNSGLAKIDIQYF. CDR3 DNA: TGTGCCAGAAGCAACTCGGGACTAGCAAAGATAGACATTCAGTACTTC.

The chain employs TRBV19 and TRBJ2-5; 7 nucleotides line up with TRBD1. The germline V gene encodes CDR1 LNHDA and CDR2 SQIVND (reference sequence). V lost 4 bases, J lost 5 bases, and 10 bases stayed unmatched. This CDR3 has 15 residues. In DNA form, the CDR3 reads TGTGCCAGTAGTACCCACAACAGGGGCGGGGAGACCCAGTACTTC. Its protein product is CASSTHNRGGETQYF.

This clone was seen just once. The J gene is TRBJ2-7, the V gene TRBV18; 9 nucleotides line up with TRBD1. Per the germline V gene, CDR1 is KGHSH and CDR2 is LQKENI. The V gene end was trimmed by 6 bases and the J gene end by 7 bases; junction bases not matched to a gene: 10. The CDR3 consists of 14 residues. The CDR3 DNA is TGTGCCAGCTCCCCCGGGACAGGGTTGCGGGAGCAGTACTTC. This codes for CASSPGTGLREQYF.

This clone was observed a single time. Relative to the germline gene, one junction end is altered; a read error may explain this. V gene TRBV5-1 combines with J gene TRBJ2-2; 7 bases are a match to TRBD1. The CDR3 runs to 16 residues. Germline CDR1 is SGHRS and CDR2 is YFSETQ. The CDR3 loop is CASSLGQGRNAGELFF. The CDR3 bases are TGCGCCAGCAGCTTGGGACAGGGACGGAACGCCGGGGAGCTGTTTTTT.

The chain recombines TRBV19 with TRBJ2-5; a possible D gene is TRBD2 (6 bases). The V end lost 3 bases, the J end lost 4 bases, and 15 bases lay between the germline ends. The CDR3 consists of 15 residues. The V gene's germline CDR1 is LNHDA and CDR2 SQIVND (reference sequence). Written as DNA, the CDR3 is TGTGCCAGTAGTATTACCAGCGGGCAGGGAGAGACCCAGTACTTC. It yields the protein CASSITSGQGETQYF.

This chain links TRBV4-1 with TRBJ1-1; the D gene is possibly TRBD1 (6 bases). V lost 0 bases and J lost 6, with 11 bases in between. The germline V gene encodes CDR1 MGHRA and CDR2 YSYEKL. CDR3 length equals 14 residues. CDR3 amino acids: CASSQDRGFAEAFF. The CDR3 DNA sequence: TGCGCCAGCAGCCAAGACAGGGGTTTCGCTGAAGCTTTCTTT.

This clone appeared once. This chain joins TRBV7-6 and TRBJ2-7; possibly TRBD1 for D (5 bases). V lost 1 base and J lost 2, with 15 bases in between. CDR1 is SGHVS, CDR2 FNYEAQ, per germline. CDR3 size: 16 residues. The CDR3 DNA follows: TGTGCCAGCAGCTTAGAACCCCATGGGGCCGCCTACGAGCAGTACTTC. It yields the protein CASSLEPHGAAYEQYF.

This chain connects TRBV6-5 to TRBJ2-7; D is possibly TRBD1 (6 bases). Trimming took off 6 bases at V and 2 bases at J, with 17 bases between the two ends. Germline V gene data show CDR1 as MNHEY and CDR2 as SVGAGI. The CDR3 is 15 amino acids. The CDR3 DNA reads TGTGCCAGCAGCCTAAACCCGCAGGGGACCTACGAGCAGTACTTC. Translated: CASSLNPQGTYEQYF.

J is TRBJ2-2 and V is TRBV4-2, with D possibly being TRBD1 (6 bases). CDR1 is LGHNA, CDR2 YNFKEQ, per germline. The CDR3 sequence is 15 residues long. V lost 1 base and J 6 bases, leaving 12 bases between the germline ends. CDR3 nucleotides: TGTGCCAGCAGCCAAGGGTCAACAGGGTCCGGGGAGCTGTTTTTT. Residues: CASSQGSTGSGELFF.

This clone appeared a few times. The chain uses TRBV7-7 and TRBJ2-5; 13 bases agree with TRBD2. The CDR3 extends over 17 amino acids. Germline CDR1 reads SSHAT; CDR2 reads FNYEAQ (reference sequence). Trimming cost V 4 bases and J 5 bases; bases outside gene matches: 10. The CDR3 reads CASSSHLTSGGRETQYF. In nucleotides, the CDR3 is TGTGCCAGCAGCTCTCATTTGACTAGCGGGGGGAGGGAGACCCAGTACTTC.